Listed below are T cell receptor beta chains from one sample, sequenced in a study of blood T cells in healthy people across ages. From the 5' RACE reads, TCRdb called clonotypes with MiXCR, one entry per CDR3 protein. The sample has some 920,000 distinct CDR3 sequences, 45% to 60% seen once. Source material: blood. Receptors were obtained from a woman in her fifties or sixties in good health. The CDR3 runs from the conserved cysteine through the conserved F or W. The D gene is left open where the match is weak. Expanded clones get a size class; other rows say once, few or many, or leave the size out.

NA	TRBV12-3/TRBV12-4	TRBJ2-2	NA	CASSPRIAGELFF	TGTGCCAGCAGTCCGCGGATAGCGGGGGAGCTGTTTTTT
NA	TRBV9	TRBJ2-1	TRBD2	CASSVGGTSGTYNEQFF	TGTGCCAGCAGCGTAGGAGGGACTAGCGGAACTTACAATGAGCAGTTCTTC
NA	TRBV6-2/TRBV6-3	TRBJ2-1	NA	CASSLRIFDNEQFF	TGTGCCAGCAGTTTACGAATTTTTGACAATGAGCAGTTCTTC
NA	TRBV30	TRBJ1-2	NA	CAWRTVGYTF	TGTGCCTGGCGGACAGTTGGCTACACCTTC
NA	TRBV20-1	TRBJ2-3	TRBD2	CSARASSGRAVLTDTQYF	TGCAGTGCTAGAGCGTCTAGCGGGAGGGCCGTTCTCACAGATACGCAGTATTTT
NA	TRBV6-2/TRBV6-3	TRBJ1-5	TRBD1	CASSYPGGGTGAIRSATQHF	TGTGCCAGCAGTTACCCCGGCGGGGGGACAGGGGCGATCAGATCAGCGACCCAGCATTTT
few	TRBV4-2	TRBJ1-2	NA	CASSQAIDYGYTF	TGTGCCAGCAGCCAAGCGATAGACTATGGCTACACCTTC
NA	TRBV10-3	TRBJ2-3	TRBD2	CAISESGRADTQYF	TGTGCCATCAGTGAGTCGGGGAGGGCAGATACGCAGTATTTT
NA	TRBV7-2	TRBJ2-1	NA	CASSPGGVYNEQFF	TGTGCCAGCAGCCCTGGTGGAGTCTACAATGAGCAGTTCTTC
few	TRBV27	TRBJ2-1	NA	CASSPGLANNEQFF	TGTGCCAGCAGCCCGGGGCTAGCGAACAATGAGCAGTTCTTC
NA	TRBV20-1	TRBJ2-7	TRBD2	CSATRLSGSHNEQYF	TGCAGTGCTACCCGTCTTAGCGGGAGTCACAACGAGCAGTACTTC
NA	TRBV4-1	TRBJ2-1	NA	CASSQEHPWNEQFF	TGCGCCAGCAGCCAAGAACACCCATGGAATGAGCAGTTCTTC
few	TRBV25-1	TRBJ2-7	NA	CATAVSYEQYF	TGTGCCACAGCGGTCTCCTACGAGCAGTACTTC
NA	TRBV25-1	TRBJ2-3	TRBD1	CASSTGGSVTQYF	TGTGCCAGCAGTACAGGGGGCTCGGTTACGCAGTATTTT
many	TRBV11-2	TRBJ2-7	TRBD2	CASSLASGAYEQYF	TGTGCCAGCAGCTTAGCTAGCGGAGCCTACGAGCAGTACTTC
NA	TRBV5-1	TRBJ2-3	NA	CASSLETTTDTQYF	TGCGCCAGCAGCTTGGAGACTACCACAGATACGCAGTATTTT
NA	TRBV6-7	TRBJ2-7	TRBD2	CASSYAKREDYEQYF	TGTGCCAGCAGTTACGCAAAGCGGGAGGACTACGAGCAGTACTTC
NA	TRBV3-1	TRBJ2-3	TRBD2	CASSQRWTSVTDTQYF	TGTGCCAGCAGCCAAAGGTGGACTAGCGTCACAGATACGCAGTATTTT
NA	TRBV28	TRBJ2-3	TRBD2	CASSLLASGWMYF	TGTGCCAGCAGTTTATTGGCTAGCGGGTGGATGTATTTT
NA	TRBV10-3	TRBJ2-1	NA	CAWGDTYNEQFF	TGTGCCTGGGGGGACACTTACAATGAGCAGTTCTTC
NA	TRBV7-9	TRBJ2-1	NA	CASSLTRPTAYNEQFF	TGTGCCAGCAGCTTAACCAGGCCGACCGCCTACAATGAGCAGTTCTTC
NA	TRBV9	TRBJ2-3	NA	CASSVATRREYGEGGTDTQYF	TGTGCCAGCAGCGTAGCTACGCGGCGGGAATACGGTGAGGGGGGCACAGATACGCAGTATTTT
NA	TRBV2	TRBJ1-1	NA	CASSTIRRNTEAFF	TGTGCCAGCAGTACAATTCGGAGGAACACTGAAGCTTTCTTT
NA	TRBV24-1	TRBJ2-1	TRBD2	CATSEKGTSGRNNEQFF	TGTGCCACCAGTGAGAAGGGGACTAGCGGGAGGAACAATGAGCAGTTCTTC